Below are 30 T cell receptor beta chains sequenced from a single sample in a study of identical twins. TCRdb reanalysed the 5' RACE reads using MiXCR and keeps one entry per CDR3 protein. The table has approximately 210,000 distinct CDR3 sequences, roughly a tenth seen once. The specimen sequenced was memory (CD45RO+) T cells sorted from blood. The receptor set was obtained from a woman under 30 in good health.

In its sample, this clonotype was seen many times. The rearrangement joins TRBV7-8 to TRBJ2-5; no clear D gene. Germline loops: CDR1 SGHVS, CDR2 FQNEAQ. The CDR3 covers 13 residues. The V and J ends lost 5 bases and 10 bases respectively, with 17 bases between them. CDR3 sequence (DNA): TGTGCCAGCAGCGCATCCGGTGGAAGAGACCAGTACTTC. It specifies CASSASGGRDQYF.

Written as DNA, the CDR3 is TGCAGCGTTGATCCGGGGTCCAATGAGCAGTTCTTC. Protein sequence: CSVDPGSNEQFF. The genes are TRBV29-1 and TRBJ2-1; possible D gene TRBD2, 5 bases. The germline CDR1 and CDR2 sequences are SQVTM and ANQGSEA. V was cut by 3 bases and J by 6 bases, with 9 bases left in between. The CDR3 is 12 residues long.

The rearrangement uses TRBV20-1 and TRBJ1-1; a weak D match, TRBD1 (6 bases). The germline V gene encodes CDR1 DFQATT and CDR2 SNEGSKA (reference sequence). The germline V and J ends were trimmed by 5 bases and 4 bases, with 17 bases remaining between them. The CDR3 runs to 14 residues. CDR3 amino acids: CSAGTSGEGTEAFF. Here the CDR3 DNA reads TGCAGTGCTGGAACTTCAGGGGAGGGCACTGAAGCTTTCTTT.

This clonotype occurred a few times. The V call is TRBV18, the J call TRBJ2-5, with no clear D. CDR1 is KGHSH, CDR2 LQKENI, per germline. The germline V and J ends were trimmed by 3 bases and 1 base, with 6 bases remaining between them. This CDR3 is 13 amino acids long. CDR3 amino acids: CASSPHFQETQYF. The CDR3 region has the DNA TGTGCCAGCTCACCCCATTTCCAAGAGACCCAGTACTTC.

The CDR3 nucleotides read TGTGCCAGCAGAGGGACTTCTGTTACTGGGGCCAACGTCCTGACTTTC. This gives the protein CASRGTSVTGANVLTF. The chain has TRBV3-1 and TRBJ2-6; a possible D gene is TRBD2 (6 bases). V was cut by 6 bases and J by 2 bases, with 14 bases left in between. Germline V gives CDR1 LGHDT, CDR2 YNNKEL (reference sequence). This CDR3 has 16 residues.

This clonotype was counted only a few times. CDR3 in amino acids: CASSFTSTGLQTQYF. The DNA for the CDR3 is TGTGCCAGCAGCTTTACCTCGACAGGGCTACAGACCCAGTACTTC. This chain connects TRBV5-4 to TRBJ2-5; 7 nucleotides align to TRBD1. CDR1 is SGHNT and CDR2 is YYREEE in the germline V gene (reference sequence). The CDR3 consists of 15 residues. Trimming took 2 bases from V and 6 from J; bases not matched to a gene: 10.

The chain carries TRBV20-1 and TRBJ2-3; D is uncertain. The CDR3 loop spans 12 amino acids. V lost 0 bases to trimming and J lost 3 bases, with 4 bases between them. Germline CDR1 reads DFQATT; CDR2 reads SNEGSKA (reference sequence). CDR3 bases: TGCAGTGCTAGAGAGTGGACAGATACGCAGTATTTT. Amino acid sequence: CSAREWTDTQYF.

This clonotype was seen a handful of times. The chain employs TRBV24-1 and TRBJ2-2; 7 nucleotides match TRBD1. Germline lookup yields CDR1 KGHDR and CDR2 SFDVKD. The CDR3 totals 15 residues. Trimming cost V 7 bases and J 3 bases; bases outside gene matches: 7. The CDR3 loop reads CATRSGQADTGELFF. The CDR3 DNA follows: TGTGCCACCAGGTCCGGACAGGCGGACACCGGGGAGCTGTTTTTT.

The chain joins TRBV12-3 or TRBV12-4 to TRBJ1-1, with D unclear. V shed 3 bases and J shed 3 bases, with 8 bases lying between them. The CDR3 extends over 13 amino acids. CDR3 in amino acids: CASSLMTYTEAFF. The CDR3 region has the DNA TGTGCCAGCAGTTTGATGACTTACACTGAAGCTTTCTTT.

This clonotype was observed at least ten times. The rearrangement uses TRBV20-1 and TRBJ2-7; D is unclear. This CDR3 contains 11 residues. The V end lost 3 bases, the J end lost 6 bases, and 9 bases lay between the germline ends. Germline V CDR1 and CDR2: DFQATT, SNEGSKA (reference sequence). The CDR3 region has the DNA TGCAGTGCTAGGGTGTATGGCGAGCAGTACTTC. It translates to CSARVYGEQYF.

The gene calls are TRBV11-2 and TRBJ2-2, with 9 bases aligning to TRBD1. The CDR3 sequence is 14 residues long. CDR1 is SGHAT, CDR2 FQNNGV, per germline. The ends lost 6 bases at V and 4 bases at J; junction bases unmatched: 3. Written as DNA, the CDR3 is TGTGCCAGCAGGGTGGACAGGGGCACCGGGGAGCTGTTTTTT. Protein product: CASRVDRGTGELFF.

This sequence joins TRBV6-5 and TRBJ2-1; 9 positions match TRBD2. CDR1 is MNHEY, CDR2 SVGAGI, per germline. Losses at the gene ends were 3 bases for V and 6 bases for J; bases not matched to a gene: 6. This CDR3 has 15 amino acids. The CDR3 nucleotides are TGTGCCAGCAGTTATATGCGGGGGGGATTCAATGAGCAGTTCTTC. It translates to CASSYMRGGFNEQFF.

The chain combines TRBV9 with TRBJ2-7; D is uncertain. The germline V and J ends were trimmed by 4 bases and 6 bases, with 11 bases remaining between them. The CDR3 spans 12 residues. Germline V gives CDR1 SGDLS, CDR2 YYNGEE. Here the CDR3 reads CASSPHLGEQYF. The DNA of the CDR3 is TGTGCCAGCAGCCCCCACCTCGGCGAGCAGTACTTC.

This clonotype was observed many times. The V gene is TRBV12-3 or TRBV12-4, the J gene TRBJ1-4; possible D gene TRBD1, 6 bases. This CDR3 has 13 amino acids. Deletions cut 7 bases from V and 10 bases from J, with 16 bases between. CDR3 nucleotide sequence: TGTGCCAGCACGCCCCGGGACACGGGAAAACTGTTTTTT. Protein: CASTPRDTGKLFF.

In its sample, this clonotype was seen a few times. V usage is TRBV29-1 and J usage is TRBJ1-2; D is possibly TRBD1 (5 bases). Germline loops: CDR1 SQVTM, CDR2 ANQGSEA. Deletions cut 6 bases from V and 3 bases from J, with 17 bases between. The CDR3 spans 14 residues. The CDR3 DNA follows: TGCAGCGTCACCGCCGGGACGGAGCACTATGGCTACACCTTC. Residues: CSVTAGTEHYGYTF.

The CDR3 protein is CSASLGGRIYEQYF. The CDR3 DNA sequence: TGCAGTGCTAGCCTCGGCGGGAGGATCTACGAGCAGTACTTC. J is TRBJ2-7 and V is TRBV20-1; 8 nucleotides match TRBD2. With 3 bases clipped from V and 3 bases from J, the junction kept 7 bases outside the gene matches. The V gene's germline CDR1 is DFQATT and CDR2 SNEGSKA (reference sequence). This CDR3 contains 14 residues.

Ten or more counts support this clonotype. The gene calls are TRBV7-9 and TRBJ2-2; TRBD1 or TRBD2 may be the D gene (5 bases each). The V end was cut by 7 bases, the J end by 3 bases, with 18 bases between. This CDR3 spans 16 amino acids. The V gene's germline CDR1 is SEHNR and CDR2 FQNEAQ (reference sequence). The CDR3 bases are TGTGCCAGCAACTCGCCGGGGCAGCCCCACACCGGGGAGCTGTTTTTT. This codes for CASNSPGQPHTGELFF.

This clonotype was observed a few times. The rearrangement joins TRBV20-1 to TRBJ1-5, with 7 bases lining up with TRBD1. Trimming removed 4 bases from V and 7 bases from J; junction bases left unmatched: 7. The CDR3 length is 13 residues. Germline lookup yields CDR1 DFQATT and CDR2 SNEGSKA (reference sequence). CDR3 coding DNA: TGCAGTGCTACAACAGGGGTAGACCAGCCCCAGCATTTT. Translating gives CSATTGVDQPQHF.

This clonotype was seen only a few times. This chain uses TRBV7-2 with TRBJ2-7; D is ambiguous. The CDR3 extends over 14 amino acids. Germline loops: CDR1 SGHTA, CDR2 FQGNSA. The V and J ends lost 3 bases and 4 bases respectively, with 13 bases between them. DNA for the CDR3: TGTGCCAGCAGCTTTGGGCCCCCCCCGTACGAGCAGTACTTC. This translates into CASSFGPPPYEQYF.

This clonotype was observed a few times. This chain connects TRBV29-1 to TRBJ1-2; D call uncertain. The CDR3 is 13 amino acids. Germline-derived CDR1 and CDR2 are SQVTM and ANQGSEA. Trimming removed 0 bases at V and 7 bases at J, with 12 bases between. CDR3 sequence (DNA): TGCAGCGTTGAAGATCGGGGATCGGGTGGCTACACCTTC. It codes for CSVEDRGSGGYTF.

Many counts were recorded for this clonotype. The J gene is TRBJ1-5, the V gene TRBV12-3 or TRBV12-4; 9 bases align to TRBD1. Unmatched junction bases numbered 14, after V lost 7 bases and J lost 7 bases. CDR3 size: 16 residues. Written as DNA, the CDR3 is TGTGCCAGCACAACTAGGGCGGGACAGGGTTTGCAGCCCCAGCATTTT. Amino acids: CASTTRAGQGLQPQHF.

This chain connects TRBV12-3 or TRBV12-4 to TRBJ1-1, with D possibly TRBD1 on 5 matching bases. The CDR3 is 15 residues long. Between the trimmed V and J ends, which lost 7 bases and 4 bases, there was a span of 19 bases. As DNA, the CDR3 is TGTGCCAGCACCTTCACGGGGGGTTTCGGCACTGAAGCTTTCTTT. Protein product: CASTFTGGFGTEAFF.

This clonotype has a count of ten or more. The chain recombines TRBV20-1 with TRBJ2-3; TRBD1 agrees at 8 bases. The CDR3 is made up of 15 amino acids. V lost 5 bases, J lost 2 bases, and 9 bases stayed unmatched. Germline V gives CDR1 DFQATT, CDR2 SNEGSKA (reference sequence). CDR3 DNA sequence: TGCAGTGCTCAACAAAGCAGGGGGCCCACAGATACGCAGTATTTT. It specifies CSAQQSRGPTDTQYF.

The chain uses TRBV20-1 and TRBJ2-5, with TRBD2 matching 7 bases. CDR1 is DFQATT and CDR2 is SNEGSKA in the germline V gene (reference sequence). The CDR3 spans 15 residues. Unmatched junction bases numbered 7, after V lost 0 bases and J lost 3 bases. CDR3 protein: CSARDFGGGKETQYF. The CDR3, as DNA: TGCAGTGCTAGAGATTTTGGGGGAGGGAAAGAGACCCAGTACTTC.

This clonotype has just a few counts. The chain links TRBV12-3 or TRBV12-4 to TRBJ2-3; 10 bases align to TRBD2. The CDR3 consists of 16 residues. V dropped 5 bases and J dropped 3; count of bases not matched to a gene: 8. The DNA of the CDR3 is TGTGCCAGCAGTCCCGGGACTAGCGCTTGGACAGATACGCAGTATTTT. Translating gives CASSPGTSAWTDTQYF.

This CDR3 reads CASSLVQRAGGTEAFF. The CDR3 DNA reads as TGTGCCAGCAGCTTAGTTCAGCGCGCGGGTGGCACTGAAGCTTTCTTT. The rearrangement uses TRBV13 and TRBJ1-1; D uncertain. V was trimmed by 1 base and J by 4 bases, leaving 16 bases between them. The CDR3 spans 16 residues. Per the germline V gene, CDR1 is PRHDT and CDR2 is FYEKMQ (reference sequence). Together with reference TRBV13 and TRBJ1-1, the CDR3 gives the full variable domain: AAGVIQSPRHLIKEKRETATLKCYPIPRHDTVYWYQQGPGQDPQFLISFYEKMQSDKGSIPDRFSAQQFSDYHSELNMSSLELGDSALYFCASSLVQRAGGTEAFFGQGTRLTVV.

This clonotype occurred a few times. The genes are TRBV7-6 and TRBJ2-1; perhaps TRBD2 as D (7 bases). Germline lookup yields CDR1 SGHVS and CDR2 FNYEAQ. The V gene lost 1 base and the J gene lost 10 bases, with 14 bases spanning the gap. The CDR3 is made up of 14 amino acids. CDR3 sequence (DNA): TGTGCCAGCAGCTTAGTGGGGGGGGGCATCGAGCAGTTCTTC. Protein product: CASSLVGGGIEQFF.

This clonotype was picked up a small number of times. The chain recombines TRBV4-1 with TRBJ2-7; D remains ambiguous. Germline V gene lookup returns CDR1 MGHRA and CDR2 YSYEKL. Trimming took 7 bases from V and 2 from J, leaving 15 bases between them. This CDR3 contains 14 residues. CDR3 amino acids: CASTRGPATYEQYF. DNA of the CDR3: TGCGCCAGCACCCGTGGACCCGCTACCTACGAGCAGTACTTC.

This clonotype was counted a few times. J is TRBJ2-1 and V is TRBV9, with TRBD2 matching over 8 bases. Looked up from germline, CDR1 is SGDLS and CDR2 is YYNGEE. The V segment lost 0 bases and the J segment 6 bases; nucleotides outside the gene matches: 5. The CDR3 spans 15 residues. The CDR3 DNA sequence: TGTGCCAGCAGCGTAGAAGCGGGGGAGGTCAATGAGCAGTTCTTC. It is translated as CASSVEAGEVNEQFF.

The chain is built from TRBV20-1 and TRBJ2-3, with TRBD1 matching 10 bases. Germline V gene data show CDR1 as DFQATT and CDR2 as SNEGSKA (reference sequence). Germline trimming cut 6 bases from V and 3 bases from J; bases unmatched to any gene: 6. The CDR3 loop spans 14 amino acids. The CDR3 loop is CSAAPGQGTDTQYF. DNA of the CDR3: TGCAGTGCCGCGCCGGGACAGGGGACAGATACGCAGTATTTT.